This T cell receptor (beta chain) was captured by sequencing in a study of shared clonotypes between healthy human individuals. The naive CD8 subset, CD45RO-negative cells positively selected for CCR7, excluded terminally differentiated effector memory CD45RA+ cells. Data came from immunoSEQ multiplex PCR; TCRdb stores just in-frame clones and leaves some out. The sample has about 2 million clones, 85% to 95% seen once. Germline V gene lookup returns CDR1 MNHEY and CDR2 SMNVEV (reference sequence). The CDR3 loop spans 13 amino acids. The germline V and J ends were trimmed by 7 bases and 5 bases, with 11 bases remaining between them.

The sequencing input was naive CD8+ T cells sorted from blood. The TCR comes from a young man in good health. This rearrangement joins TRBV27 to TRBJ2-2, with D perhaps TRBD1 or TRBD2 (5 bases each). The CDR3 region is CASMVGGTGELFF. As DNA, the CDR3 is TGTGCCAGCATGGTTGGGGGTACCGGGGAGCTGTTTTTT.